This is a list of T cell receptor beta chains from one sample in a study of T cell responses to AZD1222 COVID-19 vaccine. The protocol was immunoSEQ multiplex PCR, while the TCRdb copy is restricted to in-frame clones and leaves out a portion. This sample has around 99,000 clones, with 90% to 95% found just once. Here the sequenced sample was peripheral blood, taken on day 0 of AZD1222 vaccination. The source of these receptors is an adult in good health. The CDR3 runs from the conserved cysteine through the conserved F or W. The D gene is left open where the match is weak.

j_call: TRBJ1-1
d_call: .
v_call: TRBV15
cdr3_aa: CATSQDYSLNTEAFF

j_call: TRBJ1-2
d_call: .
v_call: TRBV6-5
cdr3_aa: CASKSGGYGYTF

j_call: TRBJ1-1
d_call: .
v_call: TRBV5-1
cdr3_aa: CASSSSGANTEAFF

j_call: TRBJ2-3
d_call: TRBD2
v_call: TRBV7-6
cdr3_aa: CASSWNLAGGPTDTQYF

j_call: TRBJ1-2
d_call: TRBD1
v_call: TRBV5-6
cdr3_aa: CASSMTGENYGYTF

j_call: TRBJ1-6
d_call: .
v_call: TRBV11-2
cdr3_aa: CASSLRNSPLHF

j_call: TRBJ1-1
d_call: .
v_call: TRBV6-5
cdr3_aa: CASSFPGTANTEAFF

j_call: TRBJ1-1
d_call: .
v_call: TRBV7-9
cdr3_aa: CASSLDVGTEAFF

j_call: TRBJ1-1
d_call: .
v_call: TRBV3-1/TRBV3-2
cdr3_aa: CASSQGMWAQGIDAEAFF

j_call: TRBJ1-2
d_call: .
v_call: TRBV12-5
cdr3_aa: CASGLWGNVYGYTF

j_call: TRBJ1-1
d_call: .
v_call: TRBV2
cdr3_aa: CASSGDSLSEAFF

j_call: TRBJ2-2
d_call: TRBD1
v_call: TRBV29-1
cdr3_aa: CSVLTQGITGELFF

j_call: TRBJ2-7
d_call: .
v_call: TRBV5-1
cdr3_aa: CASSLAMRGQSEQYF

j_call: TRBJ1-2
d_call: TRBD1
v_call: TRBV14
cdr3_aa: CASSPRQGYYGYTF

j_call: TRBJ1-6
d_call: .
v_call: TRBV27
cdr3_aa: CASSPGPGPYNSPLHF

j_call: TRBJ2-7
d_call: .
v_call: TRBV29-1
cdr3_aa: CSVEDGVQQGYEQYF

j_call: TRBJ1-2
d_call: .
v_call: TRBV7-2
cdr3_aa: CASSLGVPRPINPNYGYTF

j_call: TRBJ2-1
d_call: .
v_call: TRBV29-1
cdr3_aa: CSVRTAGNEQFF

j_call: TRBJ1-5
d_call: .
v_call: TRBV7-2
cdr3_aa: CASSPTIGDIQPQHF

j_call: TRBJ1-5
d_call: .
v_call: TRBV7-2
cdr3_aa: CASSLEGQGQPQHF

j_call: TRBJ2-7
d_call: .
v_call: TRBV11-2
cdr3_aa: CASGEFSVLHSSYEQYF

j_call: TRBJ2-1
d_call: .
v_call: TRBV11-2
cdr3_aa: CASSSAYNEQFF

j_call: TRBJ1-2
d_call: .
v_call: TRBV29-1
cdr3_aa: CSVDNVQDYGYTF

j_call: TRBJ2-1
d_call: TRBD2
v_call: TRBV4-3
cdr3_aa: CASSQESGGIDEQFF

j_call: TRBJ2-7
d_call: TRBD2
v_call: TRBV4-2
cdr3_aa: CASSQEGGDPYEQYF

j_call: TRBJ2-7
d_call: TRBD1
v_call: TRBV7-2
cdr3_aa: CASSLLKQGVLTYEQYF

j_call: TRBJ1-3
d_call: .
v_call: TRBV11-2
cdr3_aa: CASSIKPGPINTIYF

j_call: TRBJ2-1
d_call: TRBD2
v_call: TRBV29-1
cdr3_aa: CSATSGGAGEQFF

j_call: TRBJ1-2
d_call: .
v_call: TRBV6-5
cdr3_aa: CASSYHMQGSYGYTF

j_call: TRBJ2-3
d_call: TRBD2
v_call: TRBV4-2
cdr3_aa: CASSHPRRGGGSDTQYF

j_call: TRBJ1-5
d_call: .
v_call: TRBV2
cdr3_aa: CASSAGVNHQPQHF

j_call: TRBJ2-3
d_call: TRBD2
v_call: TRBV19
cdr3_aa: CASTTSGAGDTQYF

j_call: TRBJ1-2
d_call: .
v_call: TRBV5-6
cdr3_aa: CASSSASHGYTF

j_call: TRBJ1-2
d_call: .
v_call: TRBV10-3
cdr3_aa: CAISELKGHYGYTF

j_call: TRBJ2-3
d_call: .
v_call: TRBV10-1
cdr3_aa: CASAGSLSTDTQYF

j_call: TRBJ2-3
d_call: .
v_call: TRBV2
cdr3_aa: CASESYVSDTQYF

j_call: TRBJ1-2
d_call: .
v_call: TRBV7-9
cdr3_aa: CASSFAPGQAVYGYTF

j_call: TRBJ1-1
d_call: .
v_call: TRBV5-1
cdr3_aa: CASSEDGNTEAFF

j_call: TRBJ2-3
d_call: TRBD2
v_call: TRBV19
cdr3_aa: CASSKFGTRGGNPDTQYF

j_call: TRBJ1-5
d_call: .
v_call: TRBV19
cdr3_aa: CASSPRESRPQHF

j_call: TRBJ1-2
d_call: .
v_call: TRBV3-1/TRBV3-2
cdr3_aa: CASSQYNTGPDYGYTF

j_call: TRBJ2-3
d_call: TRBD2
v_call: TRBV9
cdr3_aa: CASSYSGTSGTTRTDTQYF

j_call: TRBJ2-1
d_call: .
v_call: TRBV5-1
cdr3_aa: CASSLTALQGQRLEFF

j_call: TRBJ2-7
d_call: .
v_call: TRBV27
cdr3_aa: CATQKIPSSYEQYF

j_call: TRBJ2-7
d_call: .
v_call: TRBV6-6
cdr3_aa: CASSTLWGYEQYF

j_call: TRBJ2-2
d_call: TRBD1
v_call: TRBV27
cdr3_aa: CASRDRVSGELFF

j_call: TRBJ2-5
d_call: .
v_call: TRBV2
cdr3_aa: CASNEPGRTQETQYF

j_call: TRBJ2-3
d_call: TRBD2
v_call: TRBV10-1
cdr3_aa: CASSETSGGLYF

j_call: TRBJ2-2
d_call: TRBD2
v_call: TRBV6-2/TRBV6-3
cdr3_aa: CASSTGLAGETGELFF

j_call: TRBJ1-1
d_call: .
v_call: TRBV21-1
cdr3_aa: CASSITGQGNTEAFF

j_call: TRBJ2-3
d_call: TRBD2
v_call: TRBV4-2
cdr3_aa: CASSPRLAGGLDTQYF

j_call: TRBJ2-7
d_call: TRBD1
v_call: TRBV19
cdr3_aa: CASTHRPGGHLYEQYF